The T cell receptor beta chain under discussion was sequenced for a study of graft-versus-host responses after intestinal transplantation. Trimming pared 5 bases from V and 3 bases from J, leaving 17 bases between. The CDR3 runs 16 residues. Germline CDR1 is MNHEY and CDR2 is SMNVEV (reference sequence). Only in-frame clones appear in the TCRdb table, and some are missing; sequencing was by immunoSEQ multiplex PCR. The top ten hold roughly 3.6% of the sample, which has 30,000 to 40,000 clones, roughly 87% seen once. The origin of this receptor is a human patient who received an intestinal transplant, so some T cells may come from the graft donor. The starting material was PBMCs, obtained 1,000 to 1,200 days after transplant. The gene calls are TRBV27 and TRBJ2-1, with D perhaps matching TRBD2 (5 bases). The CDR3 bases are TGTGCCAGCAGTCCCCCGTTTCGAGGGAGCTACAATGAGCAGTTCTTC. Its translation: CASSPPFRGSYNEQFF.